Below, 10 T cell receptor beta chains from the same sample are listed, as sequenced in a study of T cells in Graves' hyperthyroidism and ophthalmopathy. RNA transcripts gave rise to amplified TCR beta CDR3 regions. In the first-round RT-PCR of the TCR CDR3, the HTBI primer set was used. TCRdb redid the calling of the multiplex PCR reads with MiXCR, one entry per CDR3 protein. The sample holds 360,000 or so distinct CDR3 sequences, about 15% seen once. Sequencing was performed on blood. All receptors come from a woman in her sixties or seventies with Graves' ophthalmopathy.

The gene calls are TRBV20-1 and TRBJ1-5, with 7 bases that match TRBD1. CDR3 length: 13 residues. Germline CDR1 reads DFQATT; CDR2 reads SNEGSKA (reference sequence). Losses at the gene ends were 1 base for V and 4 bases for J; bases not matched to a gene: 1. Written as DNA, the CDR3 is TGCAGTGCTAGAGGCAGGGGGAATCAGCCCCAGCATTTT. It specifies CSARGRGNQPQHF.

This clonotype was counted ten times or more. The CDR3 bases are TGTGCCAGGAGCCCCAACAGGGTGGAGACCCAGTACTTC. This sequence encodes CARSPNRVETQYF. This chain joins TRBV7-2 and TRBJ2-5; possibly TRBD1 for D (6 bases). Germline CDR1 reads SGHTA; CDR2 reads FQGNSA. This CDR3 is 13 amino acids long. V dropped 9 bases and J dropped 5 bases, with 16 bases sitting between them.

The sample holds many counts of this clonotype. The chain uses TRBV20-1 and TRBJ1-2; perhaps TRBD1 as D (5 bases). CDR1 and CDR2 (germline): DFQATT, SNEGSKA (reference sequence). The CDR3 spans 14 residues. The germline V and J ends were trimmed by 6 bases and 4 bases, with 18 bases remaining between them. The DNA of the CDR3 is TGCAGTGCAGAAGACAGCGCCTCTTTCTATGGCTACACCTTC. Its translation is CSAEDSASFYGYTF.

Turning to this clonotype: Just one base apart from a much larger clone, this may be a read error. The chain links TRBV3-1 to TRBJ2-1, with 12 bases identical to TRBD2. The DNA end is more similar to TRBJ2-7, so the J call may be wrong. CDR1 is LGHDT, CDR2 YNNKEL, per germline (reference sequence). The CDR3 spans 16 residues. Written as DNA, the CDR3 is TGTGCCAGCAGCCAAGAAAGACTAGCGGGGGACAATGAGCAGTACTTC. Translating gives CASSQERLAGDNEQYF.

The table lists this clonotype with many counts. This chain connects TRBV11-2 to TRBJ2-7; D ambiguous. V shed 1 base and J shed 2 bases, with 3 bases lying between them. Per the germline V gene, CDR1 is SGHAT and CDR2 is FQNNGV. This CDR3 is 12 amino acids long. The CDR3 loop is CASSLVTYEQYF. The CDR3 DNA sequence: TGTGCCAGCAGCTTAGTCACCTACGAGCAGTACTTC.

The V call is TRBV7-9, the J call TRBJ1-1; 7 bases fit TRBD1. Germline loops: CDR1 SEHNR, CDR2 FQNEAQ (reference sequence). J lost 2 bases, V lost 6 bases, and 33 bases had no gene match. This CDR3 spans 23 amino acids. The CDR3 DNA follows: TGTGCCAGCAGATTTCCAAGGGGCCGACAGGGAACACTCTACCGGGAGGGCAACACTGAAGCTTTCTTT. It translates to CASRFPRGRQGTLYREGNTEAFF.

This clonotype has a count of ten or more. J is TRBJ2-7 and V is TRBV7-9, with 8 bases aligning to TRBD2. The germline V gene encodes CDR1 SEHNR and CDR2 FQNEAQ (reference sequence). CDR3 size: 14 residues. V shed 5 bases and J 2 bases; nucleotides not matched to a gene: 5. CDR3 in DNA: TGTGCCAGCAGCGGCGGGAGGCAGCCCTACGAGCAGTACTTC. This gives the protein CASSGGRQPYEQYF.

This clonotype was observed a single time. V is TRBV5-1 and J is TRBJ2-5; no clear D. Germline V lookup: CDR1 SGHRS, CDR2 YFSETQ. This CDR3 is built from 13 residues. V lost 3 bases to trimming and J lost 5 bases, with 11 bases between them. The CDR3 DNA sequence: TGCGCCAGCAGCTCCGTTATGCGGGAGACCCAGTACTTC. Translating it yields CASSSVMRETQYF.

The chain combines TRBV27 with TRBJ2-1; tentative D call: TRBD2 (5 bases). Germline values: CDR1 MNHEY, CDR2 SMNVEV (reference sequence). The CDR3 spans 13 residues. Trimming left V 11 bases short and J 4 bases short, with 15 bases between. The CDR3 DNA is TGTGCCTGCATAGGCGGGCCTTACAATGAGCAGTTCTTC. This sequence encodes CACIGGPYNEQFF.

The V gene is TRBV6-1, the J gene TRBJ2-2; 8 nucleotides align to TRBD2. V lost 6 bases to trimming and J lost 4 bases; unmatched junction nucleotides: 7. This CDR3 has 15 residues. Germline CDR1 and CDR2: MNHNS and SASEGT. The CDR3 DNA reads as TGTGCCAGCAGACAGGGACTAGGGGGCACCGGGGAGCTGTTTTTT. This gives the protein CASRQGLGGTGELFF.